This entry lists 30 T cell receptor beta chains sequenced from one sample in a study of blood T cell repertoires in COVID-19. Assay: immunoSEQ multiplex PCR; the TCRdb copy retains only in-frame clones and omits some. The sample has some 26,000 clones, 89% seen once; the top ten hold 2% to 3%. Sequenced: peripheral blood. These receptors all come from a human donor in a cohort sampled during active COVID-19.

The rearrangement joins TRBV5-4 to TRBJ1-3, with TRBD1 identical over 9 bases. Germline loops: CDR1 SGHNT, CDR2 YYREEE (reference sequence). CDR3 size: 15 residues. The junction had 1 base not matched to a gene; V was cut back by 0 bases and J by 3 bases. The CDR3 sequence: CASSLDRGLGNTIYF. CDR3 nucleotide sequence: TGTGCCAGCAGCTTGGACAGGGGGCTTGGAAACACCATATATTTT.

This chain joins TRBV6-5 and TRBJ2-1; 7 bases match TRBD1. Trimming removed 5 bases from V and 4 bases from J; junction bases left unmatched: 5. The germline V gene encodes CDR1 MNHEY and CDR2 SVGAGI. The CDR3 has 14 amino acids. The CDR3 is CASSKGQRYNEQFF. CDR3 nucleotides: TGTGCCAGCAGTAAGGGACAGCGATACAATGAGCAGTTCTTC.

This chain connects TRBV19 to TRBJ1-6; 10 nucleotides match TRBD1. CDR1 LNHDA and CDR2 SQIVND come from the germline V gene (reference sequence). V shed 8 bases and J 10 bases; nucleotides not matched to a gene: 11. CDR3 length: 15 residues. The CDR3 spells CASQHTGTGDSPLHF. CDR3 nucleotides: TGTGCCAGTCAACACACCGGGACAGGGGACTCACCCCTCCACTTT.

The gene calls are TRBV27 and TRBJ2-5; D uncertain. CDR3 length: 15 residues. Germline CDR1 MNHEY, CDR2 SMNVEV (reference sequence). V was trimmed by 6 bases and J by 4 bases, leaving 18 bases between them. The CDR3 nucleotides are TGTGCCAGCAGACCCTTGGGCCACGGAACAGAGACCCAGTACTTC. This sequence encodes CASRPLGHGTETQYF.

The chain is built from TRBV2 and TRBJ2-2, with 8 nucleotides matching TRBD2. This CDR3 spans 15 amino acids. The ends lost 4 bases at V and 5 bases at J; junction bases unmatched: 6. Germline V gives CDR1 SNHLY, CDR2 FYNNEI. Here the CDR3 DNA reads TGTGCCAGCAGTGTGGCGGGGGGCGGGACCGGGGAGCTGTTTTTT. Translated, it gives CASSVAGGGTGELFF. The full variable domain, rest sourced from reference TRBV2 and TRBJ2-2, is EPEVTQTPSHQVTQMGQEVILRCVPISNHLYFYWYRQILGQKVEFLVSFYNNEISEKSEIFDDQFSVERPDGSNFTLKIRSTKLEDSAMYFCASSVAGGGTGELFFGEGSRLTVL.

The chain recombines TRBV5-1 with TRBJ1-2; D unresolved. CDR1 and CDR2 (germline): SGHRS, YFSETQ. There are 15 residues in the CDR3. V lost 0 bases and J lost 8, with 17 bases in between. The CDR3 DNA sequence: TGCGCCAGCAGCTTGGTGGACTCGCCTGACGGCGGCTACACCTTC. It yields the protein CASSLVDSPDGGYTF. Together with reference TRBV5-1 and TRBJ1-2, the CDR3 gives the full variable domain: KAGVTQTPRYLIKTRGQQVTLSCSPISGHRSVSWYQQTPGQGLQFLFEYFSETQRNKGNFPGRFSGRQFSNSRSEMNVSTLELGDSALYLCASSLVDSPDGGYTFGSGTRLTVV.

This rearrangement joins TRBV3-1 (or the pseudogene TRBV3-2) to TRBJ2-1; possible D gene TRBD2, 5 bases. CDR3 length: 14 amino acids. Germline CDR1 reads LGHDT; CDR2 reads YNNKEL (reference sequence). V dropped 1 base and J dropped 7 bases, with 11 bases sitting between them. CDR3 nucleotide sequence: TGTGCCAGCAGCCAAGCCCGGCGGGCGAATGAGCAGTTCTTC. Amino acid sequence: CASSQARRANEQFF.

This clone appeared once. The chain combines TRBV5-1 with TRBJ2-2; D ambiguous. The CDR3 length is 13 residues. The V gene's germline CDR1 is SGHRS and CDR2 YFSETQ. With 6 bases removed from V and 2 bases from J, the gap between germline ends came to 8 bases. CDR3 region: CASTLPNTGELFF. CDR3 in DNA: TGCGCCAGCACCCTTCCTAACACCGGGGAGCTGTTTTTT.

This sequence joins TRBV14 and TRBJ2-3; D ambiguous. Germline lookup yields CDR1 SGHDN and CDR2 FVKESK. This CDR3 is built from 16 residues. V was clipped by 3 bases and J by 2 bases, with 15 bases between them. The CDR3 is CASSHRRHTPTDTQYF. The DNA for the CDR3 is TGTGCCAGCAGCCACCGTCGACATACCCCCACAGATACGCAGTATTTT.

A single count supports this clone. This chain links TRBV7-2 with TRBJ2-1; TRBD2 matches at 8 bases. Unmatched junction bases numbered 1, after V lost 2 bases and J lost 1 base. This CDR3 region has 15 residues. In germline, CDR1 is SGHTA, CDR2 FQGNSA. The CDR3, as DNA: TGTGCCAGCAGCTTAAGCGGGGGTTCCTACAATGAGCAGTTCTTC. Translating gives CASSLSGGSYNEQFF. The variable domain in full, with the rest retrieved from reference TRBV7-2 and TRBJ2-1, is GAGVSQSPSNKVTEKGKDVELRCDPISGHTALYWYRQSLGQGLEFLIYFQGNSAPDKSGLPSDRFSAERTGGSVSTLTIQRTQQEDSAVYLCASSLSGGSYNEQFFGPGTRLTVL.

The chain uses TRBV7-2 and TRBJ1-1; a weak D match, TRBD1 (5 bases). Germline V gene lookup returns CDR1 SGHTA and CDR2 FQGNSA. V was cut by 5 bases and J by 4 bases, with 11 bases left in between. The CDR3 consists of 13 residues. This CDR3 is CASSALQGTEAFF. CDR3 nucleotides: TGTGCCAGCAGCGCTCTGCAGGGCACTGAAGCTTTCTTT.

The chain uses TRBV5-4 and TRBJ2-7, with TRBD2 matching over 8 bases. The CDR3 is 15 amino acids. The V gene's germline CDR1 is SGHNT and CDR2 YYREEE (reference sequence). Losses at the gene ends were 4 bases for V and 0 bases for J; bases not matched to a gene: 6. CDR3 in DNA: TGTGCCAGCAGCGCCGGGAGGGACAACTCCTACGAGCAGTACTTC. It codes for CASSAGRDNSYEQYF.

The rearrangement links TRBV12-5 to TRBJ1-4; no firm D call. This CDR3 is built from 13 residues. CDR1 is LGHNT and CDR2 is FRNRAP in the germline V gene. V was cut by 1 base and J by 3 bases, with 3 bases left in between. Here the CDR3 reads CASGLAANEKLFF. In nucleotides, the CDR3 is TGTGCTAGTGGTTTGGCGGCTAATGAAAAACTGTTTTTT.

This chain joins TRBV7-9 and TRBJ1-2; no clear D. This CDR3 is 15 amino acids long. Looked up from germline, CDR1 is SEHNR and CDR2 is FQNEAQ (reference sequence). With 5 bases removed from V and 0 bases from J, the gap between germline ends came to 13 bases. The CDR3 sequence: CASSPSLTANYGYTF. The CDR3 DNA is TGTGCCAGCAGCCCCTCATTAACAGCTAACTATGGCTACACCTTC.

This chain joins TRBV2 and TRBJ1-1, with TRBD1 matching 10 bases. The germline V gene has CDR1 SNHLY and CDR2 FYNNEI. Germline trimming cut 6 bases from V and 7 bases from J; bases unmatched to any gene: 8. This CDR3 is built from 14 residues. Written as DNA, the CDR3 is TGTGCCAGCAGAGCGACAGGGGGCGTTGGTGAAGCTTTCTTT. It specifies CASRATGGVGEAFF.

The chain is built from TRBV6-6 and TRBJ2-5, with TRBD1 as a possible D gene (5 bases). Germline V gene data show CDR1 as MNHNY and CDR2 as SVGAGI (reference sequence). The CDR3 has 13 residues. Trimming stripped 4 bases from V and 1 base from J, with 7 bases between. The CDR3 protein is CASSLGVQETQYF. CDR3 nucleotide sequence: TGTGCCAGCAGTTTAGGGGTCCAAGAGACCCAGTACTTC.

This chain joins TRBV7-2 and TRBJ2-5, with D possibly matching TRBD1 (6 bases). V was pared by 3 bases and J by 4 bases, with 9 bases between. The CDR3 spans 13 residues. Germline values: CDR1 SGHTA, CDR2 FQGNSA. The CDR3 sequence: CASSFTGPETQYF. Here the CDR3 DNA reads TGTGCCAGCAGCTTCACAGGGCCAGAGACCCAGTACTTC. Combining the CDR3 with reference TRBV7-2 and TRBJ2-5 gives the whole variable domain GAGVSQSPSNKVTEKGKDVELRCDPISGHTALYWYRQSLGQGLEFLIYFQGNSAPDKSGLPSDRFSAERTGGSVSTLTIQRTQQEDSAVYLCASSFTGPETQYFGPGTRLLVL.

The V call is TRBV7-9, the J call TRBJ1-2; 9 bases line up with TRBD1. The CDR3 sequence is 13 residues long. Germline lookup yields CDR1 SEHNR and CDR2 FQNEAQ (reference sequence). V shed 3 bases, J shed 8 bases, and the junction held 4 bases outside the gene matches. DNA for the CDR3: TGTGCCAGCAGCTTGGGACAGGGCGAGGGCTACACCTTC. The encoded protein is CASSLGQGEGYTF.

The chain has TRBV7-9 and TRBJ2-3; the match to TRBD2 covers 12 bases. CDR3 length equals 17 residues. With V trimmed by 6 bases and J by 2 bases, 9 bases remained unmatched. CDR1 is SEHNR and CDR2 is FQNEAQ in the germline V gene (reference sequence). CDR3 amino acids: CASSLQLAGGYTDTQYF. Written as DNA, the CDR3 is TGTGCCAGCAGTTTGCAACTAGCGGGGGGATACACAGATACGCAGTATTTT. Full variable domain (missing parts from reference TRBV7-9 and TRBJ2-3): DTGVSQNPRHKITKRGQNVTFRCDPISEHNRLYWYRQTLGQGPEFLTYFQNEAQLEKSRLLSDRFSAERPKGSFSTLEIQRTEQGDSAMYLCASSLQLAGGYTDTQYFGPGTRLTVL.

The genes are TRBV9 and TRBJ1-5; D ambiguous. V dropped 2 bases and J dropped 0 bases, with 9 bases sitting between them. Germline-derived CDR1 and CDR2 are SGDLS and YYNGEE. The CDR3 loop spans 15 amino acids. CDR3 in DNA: TGTGCCAGCAGCGTTAACAGTTATAGCAATCAGCCCCAGCATTTT. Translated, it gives CASSVNSYSNQPQHF. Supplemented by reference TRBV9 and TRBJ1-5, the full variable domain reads DSGVTQTPKHLITATGQRVTLRCSPRSGDLSVYWYQQSLDQGLQFLIQYYNGEERAKGNILERFSAQQFPDLHSELNLSSLELGDSALYFCASSVNSYSNQPQHFGDGTRLSIL.

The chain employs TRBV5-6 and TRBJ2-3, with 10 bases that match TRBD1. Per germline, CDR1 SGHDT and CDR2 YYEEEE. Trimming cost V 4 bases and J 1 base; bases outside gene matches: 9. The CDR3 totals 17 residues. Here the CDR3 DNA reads TGTGCCAGCAGCCCGGGACAGGGGAAATTTCGCACAGATACGCAGTATTTT. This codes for CASSPGQGKFRTDTQYF. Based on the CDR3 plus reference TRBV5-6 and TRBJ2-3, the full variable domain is DAGVTQSPTHLIKTRGQQVTLRCSPKSGHDTVSWYQQALGQGPQFIFQYYEEEERQRGNFPDRFSGHQFPNYSSELNVNALLLGDSALYLCASSPGQGKFRTDTQYFGPGTRLTVL.

The CDR3 DNA is TGTGCCAGCGGAGGGGACGGGCTCTACGAGCAGTACTTC. Translating gives CASGGDGLYEQYF. The chain couples TRBV27 to TRBJ2-7, with a tentative D call TRBD2 (6 bases). V lost 8 bases to trimming and J lost 3 bases, with 14 bases between them. Germline V gene lookup returns CDR1 MNHEY and CDR2 SMNVEV (reference sequence). This CDR3 spans 13 amino acids.

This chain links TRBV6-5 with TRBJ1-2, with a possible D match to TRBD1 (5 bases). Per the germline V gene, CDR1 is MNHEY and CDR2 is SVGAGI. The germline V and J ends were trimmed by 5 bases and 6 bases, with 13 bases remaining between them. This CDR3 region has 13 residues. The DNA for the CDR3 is TGTGCCAGCAGTCAGGGAGGGAGGAATGGCTACACCTTC. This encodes CASSQGGRNGYTF.

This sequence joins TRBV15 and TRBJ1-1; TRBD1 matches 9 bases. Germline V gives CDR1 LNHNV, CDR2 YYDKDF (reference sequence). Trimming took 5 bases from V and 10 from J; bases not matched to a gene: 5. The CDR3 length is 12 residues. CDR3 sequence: CATSGTGIGAFF. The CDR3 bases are TGTGCCACCAGCGGGACAGGGATAGGAGCTTTCTTT.

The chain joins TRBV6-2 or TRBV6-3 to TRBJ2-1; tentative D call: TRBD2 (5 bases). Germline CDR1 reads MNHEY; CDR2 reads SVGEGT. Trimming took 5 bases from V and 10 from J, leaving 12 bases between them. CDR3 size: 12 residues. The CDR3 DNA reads TGTGCCAGCAGTGACCCTGAGGGAGAGCAGTTCTTC. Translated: CASSDPEGEQFF.

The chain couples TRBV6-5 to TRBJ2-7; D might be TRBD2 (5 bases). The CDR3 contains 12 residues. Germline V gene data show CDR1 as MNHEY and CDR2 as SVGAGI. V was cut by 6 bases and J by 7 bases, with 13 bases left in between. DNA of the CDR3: TGTGCCAGCAGCCAACCGCCGGGGGAGCAGTACTTC. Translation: CASSQPPGEQYF.

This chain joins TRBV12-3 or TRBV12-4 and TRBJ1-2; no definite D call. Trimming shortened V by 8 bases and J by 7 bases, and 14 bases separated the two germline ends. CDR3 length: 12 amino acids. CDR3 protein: CASSVAGGGYTF. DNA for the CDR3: TGTGCCAGCTCCGTTGCGGGAGGTGGCTACACCTTC.

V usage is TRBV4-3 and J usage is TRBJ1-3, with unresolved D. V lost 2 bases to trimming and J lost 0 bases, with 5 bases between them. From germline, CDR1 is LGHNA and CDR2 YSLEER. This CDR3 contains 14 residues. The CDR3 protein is CASSQLSSGNTIYF. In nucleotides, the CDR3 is TGCGCCAGCAGCCAACTATCCTCTGGAAACACCATATATTTT.

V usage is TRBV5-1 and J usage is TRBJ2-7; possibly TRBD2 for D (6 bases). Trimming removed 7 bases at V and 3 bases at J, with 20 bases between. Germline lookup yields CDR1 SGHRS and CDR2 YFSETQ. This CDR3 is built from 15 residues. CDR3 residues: CASQEDSAGFYEQYF. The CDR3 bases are TGCGCCAGCCAAGAGGATTCCGCGGGATTCTACGAGCAGTACTTC.

The CDR3 loop is CASTGTGGTGELFF. DNA for the CDR3: TGTGCCAGTACCGGGACAGGAGGCACCGGGGAGCTGTTTTTT. The rearrangement links TRBV19 to TRBJ2-2; 8 positions agree with TRBD1. V lost 7 bases to trimming and J lost 4 bases; unmatched junction nucleotides: 5. The germline V gene encodes CDR1 LNHDA and CDR2 SQIVND (reference sequence). The CDR3 has 14 residues.